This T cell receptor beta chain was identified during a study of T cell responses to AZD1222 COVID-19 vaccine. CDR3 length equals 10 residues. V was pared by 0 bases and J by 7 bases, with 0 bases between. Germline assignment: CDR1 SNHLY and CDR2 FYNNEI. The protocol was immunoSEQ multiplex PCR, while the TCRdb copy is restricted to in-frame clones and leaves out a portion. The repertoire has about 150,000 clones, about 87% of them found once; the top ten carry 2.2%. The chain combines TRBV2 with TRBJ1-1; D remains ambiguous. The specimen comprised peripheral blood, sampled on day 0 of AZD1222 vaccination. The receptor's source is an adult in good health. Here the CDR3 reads CASSEAEAFF. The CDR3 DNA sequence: TGTGCCAGCAGTGAAGCTGAAGCTTTCTTT.